Following are 24 T cell receptor beta chains from one sample sequenced in a study of shared clonotypes between healthy human individuals. Using immunoSEQ multiplex PCR, the repertoire was profiled, and TCRdb retains in-frame clones only, with some absent. This sample yields roughly 480,000 clones, of which 79% are seen a single time; about an eighth belongs to the top ten. Sequenced material: PBMCs. The receptors derive from a woman aged 40 to 50 in good health. Some clones in this sample may be carry-over from other donors' samples.

This chain connects TRBV10-3 to TRBJ2-7, with D hard to call. Germline CDR1 reads ENHRY; CDR2 reads SYGVKD. Trimming left V 0 bases short and J 4 bases short, with 7 bases between. This CDR3 comprises 13 residues. CDR3 residues: CAISESKGYEQYF. CDR3 nucleotide sequence: TGTGCCATCAGTGAGTCGAAAGGGTACGAGCAGTACTTC.

This clone was seen a few times. The chain recombines TRBV29-1 with TRBJ2-7; D gene ambiguous. Germline values: CDR1 SQVTM, CDR2 ANQGSEA. This CDR3 comprises 13 residues. Trimming pared 4 bases from V and 2 bases from J, leaving 12 bases between. The CDR3 DNA is TGCAGCGTTGGAACAGTCGAACCCTACGAGCAGTACTTC. It yields the protein CSVGTVEPYEQYF.

This sequence joins TRBV7-9 and TRBJ2-1, with D uncertain. Trimming pared 2 bases from V and 10 bases from J, leaving 12 bases between. This CDR3 is built from 13 residues. Germline V gives CDR1 SEHNR, CDR2 FQNEAQ (reference sequence). This chain's CDR3 is CASSLLPLGEQFF. The CDR3 nucleotides are TGTGCCAGCAGCTTACTCCCGCTGGGGGAGCAGTTCTTC. The full variable domain, rest sourced from reference TRBV7-9 and TRBJ2-1, is DTGVSQNPRHKITKRGQNVTFRCDPISEHNRLYWYRQTLGQGPEFLTYFQNEAQLEKSRLLSDRFSAERPKGSFSTLEIQRTEQGDSAMYLCASSLLPLGEQFFGPGTRLTVL.

The chain carries TRBV19 and TRBJ2-3; D is unclear. Germline loops: CDR1 LNHDA, CDR2 SQIVND (reference sequence). V lost 4 bases and J 1 base, leaving 15 bases between the germline ends. The CDR3 runs 16 residues. CDR3 in amino acids: CASSTRMSGGTDTQYF. CDR3 nucleotide sequence: TGTGCCAGTAGTACACGAATGTCTGGCGGCACAGATACGCAGTATTTT.

This sequence joins TRBV7-9 and TRBJ2-1; TRBD2 matches at 9 bases. Germline CDR1 reads SEHNR; CDR2 reads FQNEAQ (reference sequence). The CDR3 spans 15 residues. J was trimmed by 7 bases and V by 3 bases; bases with no gene match: 7. The CDR3 spells CASSFELAGFNEQFF. The CDR3 nucleotides are TGTGCCAGCAGCTTCGAACTAGCGGGCTTTAATGAGCAGTTCTTC.

Comments on this clone: Possible read error: a much larger clone is one base away. Other DNA sequences of this sample code for an identical CDR3. The chain carries TRBV7-9 and TRBJ2-6, with no clear D. The germline V gene encodes CDR1 SEHNR and CDR2 FQNEAQ (reference sequence). The CDR3 totals 14 residues. Trimming left V 1 base short and J 1 base short, with 2 bases between. CDR3 in DNA: TGTGCCAGCAGCTTAGGTTCTGGGGCCAACGTCCTGACTTTC. It codes for CASSLGSGANVLTF.

This clone was found a few times. The V and J genes are TRBV4-3 and TRBJ1-1; weak D call: TRBD1 (5 bases). CDR1 is LGHNA, CDR2 YSLEER, per germline. The ends were cut back, 3 bases at V and 3 bases at J, with 11 bases in the middle. The CDR3 is 14 residues long. The CDR3 sequence: CASSHPGGDTEAFF. In DNA, the CDR3 is TGCGCCAGCAGCCACCCTGGGGGGGACACTGAAGCTTTCTTT.

This rearrangement joins TRBV6-5 to TRBJ2-7; D is perhaps TRBD1 or TRBD2 (5 bases each). The V gene lost 2 bases and the J gene lost 3 bases, with 14 bases spanning the gap. Germline CDR1 MNHEY, CDR2 SVGAGI. The CDR3 extends over 15 amino acids. CDR3 in amino acids: CASSYLPGASYEQYF. Here the CDR3 DNA reads TGTGCCAGCAGTTACCTTCCCGGGGCAAGCTACGAGCAGTACTTC.

The chain recombines TRBV6-9 with TRBJ2-1; TRBD1 matches 10 bases. This CDR3 has 14 residues. V dropped 5 bases and J dropped 9; count of bases not matched to a gene: 7. Germline-derived CDR1 and CDR2 are MNHGY and SVAAGI. CDR3 sequence (DNA): TGTGCCAGCAGTAAGGGACAGGGGAGGGTTGAGCAGTTCTTC. The encoded protein is CASSKGQGRVEQFF.

A word on this clone: One end of the junction is discordant with germline, which a read error may explain. J is TRBJ1-2 and V is TRBV5-5, with TRBD1 matching 9 bases. The CDR3 sequence is 17 residues long. Germline lookup yields CDR1 SGHKS and CDR2 YYEKEE (reference sequence). The CDR3 region has the DNA TGCGCCAGCAGCCAGGAATCCCGGGACAGGGCTCTATATGGCTACACCTTC. Translation gives CASSQESRDRALYGYTF.

The V and J genes are TRBV7-2 and TRBJ2-4; a possible D gene is TRBD1 (6 bases). V was trimmed by 1 base and J by 8 bases, leaving 12 bases between them. Per germline, CDR1 SGHTA and CDR2 FQGNSA. The CDR3 extends over 14 amino acids. Here the CDR3 reads CASSLDRVVDIQYF. In DNA form, the CDR3 reads TGTGCCAGCAGCTTAGACAGGGTAGTCGACATTCAGTACTTC.

This clone has just a few counts. This chain connects TRBV5-4 to TRBJ1-1; tentative D call: TRBD1 (5 bases). The CDR3 loop spans 13 amino acids. Trimming removed 1 base from V and 3 bases from J, with 7 bases in between. The germline CDR1 and CDR2 sequences are SGHNT and YYREEE (reference sequence). CDR3 in DNA: TGTGCCAGCAGCTTGTTGGGGGACACTGAAGCTTTCTTT. Its translation is CASSLLGDTEAFF.

The genes are TRBV20-1 and TRBJ2-7; 8 bases are a match to TRBD1. Germline CDR1 is DFQATT and CDR2 is SNEGSKA (reference sequence). There are 11 residues in the CDR3. This chain's CDR3 is CRPGTGYEQYF. DNA for the CDR3: TGCAGACCTGGGACAGGCTACGAGCAGTACTTC.

The genes are TRBV18 and TRBJ2-1; 8 nucleotides agree with TRBD1. The V gene's germline CDR1 is KGHSH and CDR2 LQKENI. The CDR3 length is 16 residues. Losses at the gene ends were 0 bases for V and 3 bases for J; bases not matched to a gene: 4. CDR3 sequence: CASSPPGQGYYNEQFF. CDR3 nucleotides: TGTGCCAGCTCACCACCCGGACAGGGTTACTACAATGAGCAGTTCTTC.

The J gene is TRBJ2-4, the V gene TRBV5-5; possibly TRBD1 for D (6 bases). The germline gives CDR1 SGHKS, CDR2 YYEKEE (reference sequence). V lost 0 bases, J lost 7 bases, and 11 bases lay in between. CDR3 length: 14 amino acids. CDR3 protein: CASSLAAGENIQYF. For the CDR3, the DNA is TGTGCCAGCAGCTTGGCGGCAGGGGAGAACATTCAGTACTTC. Complete variable domain (other parts from reference TRBV5-5 and TRBJ2-4): DAGVTQSPTHLIKTRGQQVTLRCSPISGHKSVSWYQQVLGQGPQFIFQYYEKEERGRGNFPDRFSARQFPNYSSELNVNALLLGDSALYLCASSLAAGENIQYFGAGTRLSVL.

The chain joins TRBV10-1 to TRBJ2-7; unclear D gene. CDR1 and CDR2 (germline): WNHNN, SYGVQD (reference sequence). This CDR3 has 13 residues. Trimming removed 0 bases from V and 3 bases from J, with 6 bases in between. The CDR3: CASSESVYYEQYF. The DNA for the CDR3 is TGCGCCAGCAGTGAGTCGGTTTACTACGAGCAGTACTTC.

The chain uses TRBV29-1 and TRBJ2-3; D unresolved. CDR3 length: 11 residues. Germline V gene data show CDR1 as SQVTM and CDR2 as ANQGSEA. V shed 8 bases and J shed 2 bases, with 8 bases lying between them. This CDR3 reads CSTGVTDTQYF. As DNA, the CDR3 is TGCAGCACCGGAGTCACAGATACGCAGTATTTT.

A remark on this clone: One junction end does not reproduce the germline sequence, and a read error may be involved. This chain connects TRBV28 to TRBJ2-7, with 10 bases identical to TRBD1. Germline CDR1 and CDR2: MDHEN and SYDVKM. The CDR3 runs to 14 residues. CDR3 bases: TGTGCCAGCAGTATACGACAGGGGGCCCGCGAGCGGTACTTC. Residues: CASSIRQGARERYF.

The rearrangement joins TRBV2 to TRBJ1-1, with no clear D. The length of the CDR3 is 11 residues. The V gene lost 5 bases and the J gene lost 8 bases, with 9 bases spanning the gap. CDR1 is SNHLY and CDR2 is FYNNEI in the germline V gene. This CDR3 reads CASSRQREAFF. The CDR3 coding sequence is TGTGCCAGCAGTCGTCAGAGAGAAGCTTTCTTT.

The chain employs TRBV28 and TRBJ2-6; tentative D call: TRBD1 (6 bases). Germline V gene sequence: CDR1 MDHEN, CDR2 SYDVKM. V was trimmed by 6 bases and J by 0 bases, leaving 12 bases between them. The CDR3 extends over 16 amino acids. Here the CDR3 reads CASRDSGDSGANVLTF. CDR3 sequence (DNA): TGTGCCAGCAGAGACTCAGGGGACTCTGGGGCCAACGTCCTGACTTTC.

V is TRBV9 and J is TRBJ1-1; 10 bases agree with TRBD1. Germline trimming cut 3 bases from V and 5 bases from J; bases unmatched to any gene: 7. CDR3 length equals 15 residues. Per germline, CDR1 SGDLS and CDR2 YYNGEE. The chain's CDR3 is CASSAVGQGWTEAFF. CDR3 coding DNA: TGTGCCAGCAGCGCAGTGGGACAGGGGTGGACTGAAGCTTTCTTT.

V and J are TRBV29-1 and TRBJ1-1, with D hard to call. Germline V CDR1 and CDR2: SQVTM, ANQGSEA. Trimming took 7 bases from V and 5 from J, leaving 20 bases between them. The CDR3 has 14 amino acids. CDR3 sequence: CSARNPGIGTEAFF. CDR3 nucleotide sequence: TGCAGCGCCCGCAATCCGGGGATAGGGACTGAAGCTTTCTTT.

J is TRBJ2-7 and V is TRBV9, with TRBD2 identical over 10 bases. Germline values: CDR1 SGDLS, CDR2 YYNGEE. The CDR3 spans 16 residues. V lost 7 bases, J lost 2 bases, and 12 bases stayed unmatched. The CDR3 DNA is TGTGCCAGCGCCAAGGGCAAAGGACTAGCGGCCTACGAGCAGTACTTC. Translated: CASAKGKGLAAYEQYF.

The J gene is TRBJ2-7, the V gene TRBV10-3; D gene ambiguous. The CDR3 length is 14 residues. Germline CDR1 ENHRY, CDR2 SYGVKD. V lost 5 bases, J lost 2 bases, and 13 bases lay in between. The CDR3 bases are TGTGCCATCAGTCCCGACTTGTCAACCTACGAGCAGTACTTC. Translation gives CAISPDLSTYEQYF.